One and the same sample provided the 26 T cell receptor beta chains below, sequenced in a study of blood T cell repertoires in COVID-19. Clones were sequenced by immunoSEQ multiplex PCR, and TCRdb holds only the in-frame ones, with some missing. Among under 75,000 clones listed, approximately 89% were seen once. The sample consisted of peripheral blood. These receptor sequences come from a man aged 45-60 years with active COVID-19.

This chain joins TRBV7-8 and TRBJ2-1; 8 positions agree with TRBD2. The CDR3 contains 13 residues. V gave up 3 bases and J gave up 10 bases; unmatched junction bases: 5. From germline, CDR1 is SGHVS and CDR2 FQNEAQ. The DNA for the CDR3 is TGTGCCAGCAGCTTTCTTGAGCGGGGGGAGCAGTTCTTC. Translated: CASSFLERGEQFF. Complete variable domain (other parts from reference TRBV7-8 and TRBJ2-1): GAGVSQSPRYKVAKRGQDVALRCDPISGHVSLFWYQQALGQGPEFLTYFQNEAQLDKSGLPSDRFFAERPEGSVSTLKIQRTQQEDSAVYLCASSFLERGEQFFGPGTRLTVL.

V gene TRBV27 combines with J gene TRBJ2-7, with 10 bases that match TRBD1. This CDR3 spans 15 amino acids. Losses at the gene ends were 5 bases for V and 3 bases for J; bases not matched to a gene: 7. Germline CDR1 MNHEY, CDR2 SMNVEV (reference sequence). The CDR3 sequence is CASSKERDRGYEQYF. The CDR3 nucleotides read TGTGCCAGCAGTAAAGAGCGGGACAGGGGCTACGAGCAGTACTTC.

This clone was found once. The J gene is TRBJ2-3, the V gene TRBV5-1; D is undetermined. CDR3 size: 12 residues. Germline V lookup: CDR1 SGHRS, CDR2 YFSETQ. V was clipped by 4 bases and J by 2 bases, with 5 bases between them. The CDR3 region has the DNA TGCGCCAGCAGCATTTACACAGATACGCAGTATTTT. This gives the protein CASSIYTDTQYF.

The CDR3 DNA sequence: TGTGCCAGCAGCGCGGAAGGACTAGCGGGGGTAGAGACCCAGTACTTC. Amino acids: CASSAEGLAGVETQYF. The chain combines TRBV7-2 with TRBJ2-5, with 13 bases matching TRBD2. Trimming cost V 5 bases and J 4 bases; bases outside gene matches: 7. This CDR3 contains 16 residues. Germline loops: CDR1 SGHTA, CDR2 FQGNSA.

This clone has only one observation. This chain uses TRBV10-2 with TRBJ2-3, with 11 bases identical to TRBD2. Per the germline V gene, CDR1 is WSHSY and CDR2 is SAAADI. CDR3 size: 13 residues. V lost 8 bases and J lost 4; bases outside the gene matches: 2. DNA for the CDR3: TGCGCCAGCCGGACTAGCGGGTCAGATACGCAGTATTTT. Residues: CASRTSGSDTQYF.

The chain has TRBV4-1 and TRBJ1-1; 9 bases fit TRBD1. This CDR3 comprises 14 residues. With V trimmed by 5 bases and J by 5 bases, 6 bases remained unmatched. Germline lookup yields CDR1 MGHRA and CDR2 YSYEKL. The CDR3 DNA reads as TGCGCCAGCAGCTCCCCCGGGACAGGGACTGAAGCTTTCTTT. Translating gives CASSSPGTGTEAFF.

The chain has TRBV5-4 and TRBJ2-3, with D perhaps matching TRBD2 (6 bases). Deletions cut 6 bases from V and 0 bases from J, with 14 bases between. This CDR3 has 15 residues. Looked up from germline, CDR1 is SGHNT and CDR2 is YYREEE (reference sequence). Here the CDR3 DNA reads TGTGCCAGCACATACGGGGGAGAGAGCACAGATACGCAGTATTTT. As protein: CASTYGGESTDTQYF.

The chain uses TRBV5-6 and TRBJ1-2; possibly TRBD1 for D (5 bases). The CDR3 has 14 amino acids. CDR1 and CDR2 from the germline V gene are SGHDT and YYEEEE. V lost 0 bases to trimming and J lost 4 bases, with 10 bases between them. CDR3 sequence reads: CASSLGQRFYGYTF. Written as DNA, the CDR3 is TGTGCCAGCAGCTTGGGACAGCGTTTCTATGGCTACACCTTC.

This clone was found once. The chain has TRBV19 and TRBJ2-7, with TRBD1 identical over 7 bases. V gave up 1 base and J gave up 2 bases; unmatched junction bases: 5. The CDR3 is 15 amino acids. Germline V lookup: CDR1 LNHDA, CDR2 SQIVND (reference sequence). The CDR3: CASSIGRGRTYEQYF. The DNA for the CDR3 is TGTGCCAGTAGTATAGGAAGGGGGCGGACCTACGAGCAGTACTTC.

The chain joins TRBV6-2 or TRBV6-3 to TRBJ2-5; no firm D call. Trimming removed 4 bases at V and 4 bases at J, with 13 bases between. From germline, CDR1 is MNHEY and CDR2 SVGEGT. The CDR3 contains 14 residues. In DNA form, the CDR3 reads TGTGCCAGCAGTTCCCACACTACCCCAGAGACCCAGTACTTC. This translates into CASSSHTTPETQYF.

This clone appeared a single time. This chain joins TRBV4-1 and TRBJ2-5; unclear D gene. In germline, CDR1 is MGHRA, CDR2 YSYEKL. Between the trimmed V and J ends, which lost 3 bases and 4 bases, there was a span of 24 bases. The CDR3 is made up of 18 amino acids. The CDR3 reads CASSHLPPTPGDRETQYF. CDR3 coding DNA: TGCGCCAGCAGCCATCTCCCCCCCACTCCAGGTGATAGAGAGACCCAGTACTTC.

V gene TRBV2 combines with J gene TRBJ1-2; a weak D match, TRBD1 (5 bases). V lost 6 bases to trimming and J lost 8 bases, with 13 bases between them. The CDR3 totals 12 residues. The germline V gene encodes CDR1 SNHLY and CDR2 FYNNEI. The DNA of the CDR3 is TGTGCCAGCAGGGAAAACAGGAAAGGCTACACCTTC. This gives the protein CASRENRKGYTF.

The chain couples TRBV5-5 to TRBJ2-6; tentatively, D is TRBD1 (5 bases). The CDR3 totals 17 residues. The germline V gene encodes CDR1 SGHKS and CDR2 YYEKEE (reference sequence). V was pared by 0 bases and J by 0 bases, with 10 bases between. The CDR3 nucleotides read TGTGCCAGCAGCTTGGGATTAGGGGCCTCTGGGGCCAACGTCCTGACTTTC. Its protein product is CASSLGLGASGANVLTF.

The chain has TRBV2 and TRBJ1-3; 7 nucleotides align to TRBD1. The CDR3 consists of 12 residues. Trimming took 3 bases from V and 9 from J; bases not matched to a gene: 2. CDR1 SNHLY and CDR2 FYNNEI come from the germline V gene. The CDR3 DNA sequence: TGTGCCAGCAGTGATACAGGGGCCACCATATATTTT. This translates into CASSDTGATIYF.

This chain joins TRBV23-1 and TRBJ2-2; 9 bases are shared with TRBD1. TRBV23-1 is assigned to the ORF class and has an uncertain function. This CDR3 spans 19 amino acids. V lost 6 bases, J lost 3 bases, and 17 bases stayed unmatched. The CDR3 DNA reads as TGCGCCAGCAGCCTCAATTGGTGGTACAGGGGGCAGGACACCGGGGAGCTGTTTTTT. Residues: CASSLNWWYRGQDTGELFF.

The J gene is TRBJ2-5, the V gene TRBV5-5; D might be TRBD2 (6 bases). V lost 2 bases and J 1 base, leaving 9 bases between the germline ends. This CDR3 comprises 14 residues. Germline V CDR1 and CDR2: SGHKS, YYEKEE (reference sequence). The CDR3 DNA sequence: TGTGCCAGCAGCTTCGGGACTTTCCAAGAGACCCAGTACTTC. The encoded protein is CASSFGTFQETQYF.

V usage is TRBV10-3 and J usage is TRBJ2-3; 16 bases align to TRBD2. CDR1 is ENHRY, CDR2 SYGVKD, per germline. There are 16 residues in the CDR3. V lost 6 bases to trimming and J lost 6 bases; unmatched junction nucleotides: 6. The CDR3 bases are TGTGCCATCAGACCGGGACTAGCGGGGGGGCCCGATACGCAGTATTTT. Its translation: CAIRPGLAGGPDTQYF.

V usage is TRBV19 and J usage is TRBJ1-5, with a possible D match to TRBD1 (6 bases). V was shortened by 6 bases and J by 0 bases, with 12 bases between the two germline ends. The CDR3 is made up of 15 amino acids. Germline CDR1 LNHDA, CDR2 SQIVND (reference sequence). CDR3 DNA: TGTGCCAGTAGCTACACAGGGAGTAGCAATCAGCCCCAGCATTTT. Translated, it gives CASSYTGSSNQPQHF.

J is TRBJ1-2 and V is TRBV13, with D maybe TRBD1 (6 bases). V dropped 1 base and J dropped 9 bases, with 18 bases sitting between them. The length of the CDR3 is 15 residues. Germline lookup yields CDR1 PRHDT and CDR2 FYEKMQ (reference sequence). CDR3 in DNA: TGTGCCAGCAGCTTAGATGGTTCAGGGGAGATGAGCTACACCTTC. Its translation is CASSLDGSGEMSYTF.

The rearrangement joins TRBV4-3 to TRBJ2-3; 8 nucleotides match TRBD2. Unmatched junction bases numbered 7, after V lost 6 bases and J lost 5 bases. The CDR3 sequence is 14 residues long. In germline, CDR1 is LGHNA, CDR2 YSLEER. CDR3 region: CASSQGLVGDTQYF. The CDR3 region has the DNA TGCGCCAGCAGTCAGGGACTAGTTGGAGATACGCAGTATTTT.

The V and J genes are TRBV5-1 and TRBJ1-4; the D is unclear. CDR1 and CDR2 from the germline V gene are SGHRS and YFSETQ. V was trimmed by 0 bases and J by 12 bases, leaving 21 bases between them. The CDR3 runs 16 residues. Here the CDR3 reads CASSLASPWTGEELFF. Here the CDR3 DNA reads TGCGCCAGCAGCTTGGCCTCGCCGTGGACCGGGGAGGAACTGTTTTTT.

The chain has TRBV5-1 and TRBJ2-3; 8 positions agree with TRBD1. V gave up 0 bases and J gave up 5 bases; unmatched junction bases: 8. There are 16 residues in the CDR3. The germline CDR1 and CDR2 sequences are SGHRS and YFSETQ. In DNA form, the CDR3 reads TGCGCCAGCAGCTTGGTAGGGCAGGGGGCCGTAGATACGCAGTATTTT. Its translation: CASSLVGQGAVDTQYF. The full variable domain, rest sourced from reference TRBV5-1 and TRBJ2-3, is KAGVTQTPRYLIKTRGQQVTLSCSPISGHRSVSWYQQTPGQGLQFLFEYFSETQRNKGNFPGRFSGRQFSNSRSEMNVSTLELGDSALYLCASSLVGQGAVDTQYFGPGTRLTVL.

The chain carries TRBV6-4 and TRBJ1-4, with D tentatively TRBD1 (5 bases). The germline V and J ends were trimmed by 4 bases and 7 bases, with 16 bases remaining between them. The CDR3 is made up of 15 amino acids. Germline assignment: CDR1 MRHNA and CDR2 SNTAGT. The CDR3 loop reads CASSAVGRDGEKLFF. In nucleotides, the CDR3 is TGTGCCAGCAGTGCTGTAGGCAGGGATGGTGAAAAACTGTTTTTT.

The chain has TRBV12-5 and TRBJ1-2, with unresolved D. V lost 1 base to trimming and J lost 4 bases, with 7 bases between them. Per the germline V gene, CDR1 is LGHNT and CDR2 is FRNRAP. The CDR3 spans 13 residues. The CDR3 loop is CASGLGRFYGYTF. The DNA of the CDR3 is TGTGCTAGTGGTTTGGGGCGGTTCTATGGCTACACCTTC.

The rearrangement uses TRBV2 and TRBJ2-5; 8 nucleotides align to TRBD2. Trimming removed 5 bases from V and 6 bases from J; junction bases left unmatched: 2. The CDR3 length is 12 residues. CDR1 and CDR2 (germline): SNHLY, FYNNEI. The CDR3 spells CASSTGGQTQYF. The DNA for the CDR3 is TGTGCCAGCAGTACGGGGGGGCAGACCCAGTACTTC. Full variable domain (remainder filled in from reference TRBV2 and TRBJ2-5): EPEVTQTPSHQVTQMGQEVILRCVPISNHLYFYWYRQILGQKVEFLVSFYNNEISEKSEIFDDQFSVERPDGSNFTLKIRSTKLEDSAMYFCASSTGGQTQYFGPGTRLLVL.

This rearrangement joins TRBV5-1 to TRBJ2-1; D not certain. The V gene's germline CDR1 is SGHRS and CDR2 YFSETQ. Trimming took off 2 bases at V and 6 bases at J, with 9 bases between the two ends. The CDR3 is 13 residues long. The CDR3 DNA reads as TGCGCCAGCAGCTTCCTAGTCGCCAATGAGCAGTTCTTC. This encodes CASSFLVANEQFF.